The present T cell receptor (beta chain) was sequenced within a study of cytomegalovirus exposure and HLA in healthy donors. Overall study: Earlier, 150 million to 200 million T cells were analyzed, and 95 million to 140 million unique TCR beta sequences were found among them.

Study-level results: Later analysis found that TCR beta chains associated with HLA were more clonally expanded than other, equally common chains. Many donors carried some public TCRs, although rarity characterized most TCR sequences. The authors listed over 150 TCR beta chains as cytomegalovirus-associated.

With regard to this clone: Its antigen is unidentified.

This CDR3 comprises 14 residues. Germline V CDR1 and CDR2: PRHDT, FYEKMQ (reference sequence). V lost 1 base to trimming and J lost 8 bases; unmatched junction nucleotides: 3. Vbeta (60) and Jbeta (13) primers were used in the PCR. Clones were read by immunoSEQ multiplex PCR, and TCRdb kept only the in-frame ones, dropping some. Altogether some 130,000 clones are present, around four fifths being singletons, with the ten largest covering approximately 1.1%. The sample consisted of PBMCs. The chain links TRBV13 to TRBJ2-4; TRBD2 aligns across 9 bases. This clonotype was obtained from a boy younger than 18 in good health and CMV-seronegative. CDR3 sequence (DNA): TGTGCCAGCAGCTTAGTAGCGGGAGCGGACATTCAGTACTTC. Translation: CASSLVAGADIQYF.